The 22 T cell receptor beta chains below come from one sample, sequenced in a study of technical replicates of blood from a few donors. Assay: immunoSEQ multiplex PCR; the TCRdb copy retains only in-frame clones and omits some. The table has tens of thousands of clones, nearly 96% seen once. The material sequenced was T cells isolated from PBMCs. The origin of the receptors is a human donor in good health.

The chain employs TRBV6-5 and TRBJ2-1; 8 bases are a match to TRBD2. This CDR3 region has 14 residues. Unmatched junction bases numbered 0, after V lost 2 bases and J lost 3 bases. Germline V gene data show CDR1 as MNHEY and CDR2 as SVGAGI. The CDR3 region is CASSYSGSYNEQFF. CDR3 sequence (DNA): TGTGCCAGCAGTTACAGCGGGAGCTACAATGAGCAGTTCTTC.

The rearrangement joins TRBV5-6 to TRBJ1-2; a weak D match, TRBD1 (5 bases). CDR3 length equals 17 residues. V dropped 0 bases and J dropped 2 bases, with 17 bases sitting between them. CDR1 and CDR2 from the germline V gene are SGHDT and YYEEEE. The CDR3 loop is CASSLVPSGPSNYGYTF. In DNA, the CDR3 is TGTGCCAGCAGCTTGGTTCCATCAGGGCCGTCGAACTATGGCTACACCTTC.

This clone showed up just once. DNA for the CDR3: TGCAGCGTTGAAAAGGCTAGCGGGAGAATCTACGAGCAGTACTTC. Translating gives CSVEKASGRIYEQYF. The chain employs TRBV29-1 and TRBJ2-7; TRBD2 aligns across 10 bases. Germline V gene lookup returns CDR1 SQVTM and CDR2 ANQGSEA. Losses at the gene ends were 2 bases for V and 3 bases for J; bases not matched to a gene: 7. CDR3 length: 15 residues.

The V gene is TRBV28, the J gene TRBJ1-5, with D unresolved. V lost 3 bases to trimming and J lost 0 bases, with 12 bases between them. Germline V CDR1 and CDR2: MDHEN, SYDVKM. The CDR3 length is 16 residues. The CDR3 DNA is TGTGCCAGCAGTTTTGCGGCAGATTATAGCAATCAGCCCCAGCATTTT. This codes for CASSFAADYSNQPQHF.

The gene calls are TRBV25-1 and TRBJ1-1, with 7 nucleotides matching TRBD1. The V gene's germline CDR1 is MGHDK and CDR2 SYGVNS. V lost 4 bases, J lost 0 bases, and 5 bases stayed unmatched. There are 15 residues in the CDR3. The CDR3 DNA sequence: TGTGCCAGCAGTGCTGACAGGGTCATGAACACTGAAGCTTTCTTT. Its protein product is CASSADRVMNTEAFF.

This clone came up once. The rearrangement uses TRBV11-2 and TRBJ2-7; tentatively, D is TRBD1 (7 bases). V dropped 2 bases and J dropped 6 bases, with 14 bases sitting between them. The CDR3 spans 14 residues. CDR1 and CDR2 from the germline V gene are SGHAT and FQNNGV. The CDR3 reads CASSLRQGGIEQYF. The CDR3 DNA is TGTGCCAGCAGCTTACGACAGGGAGGTATCGAGCAGTACTTC.

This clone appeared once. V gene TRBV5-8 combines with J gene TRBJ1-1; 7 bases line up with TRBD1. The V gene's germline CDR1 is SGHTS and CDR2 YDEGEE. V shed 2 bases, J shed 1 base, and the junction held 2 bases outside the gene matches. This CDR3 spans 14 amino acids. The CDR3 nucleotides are TGTGCCAGCAGCTTCGGGACAGCGAACACTGAAGCTTTCTTT. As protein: CASSFGTANTEAFF. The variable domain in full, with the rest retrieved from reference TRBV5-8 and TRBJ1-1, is EAGVTQSPTHLIKTRGQQATLRCSPISGHTSVYWYQQALGLGLQFLLWYDEGEERNRGNFPPRFSGRQFPNYSSELNVNALELEDSALYLCASSFGTANTEAFFGQGTRLTVV.

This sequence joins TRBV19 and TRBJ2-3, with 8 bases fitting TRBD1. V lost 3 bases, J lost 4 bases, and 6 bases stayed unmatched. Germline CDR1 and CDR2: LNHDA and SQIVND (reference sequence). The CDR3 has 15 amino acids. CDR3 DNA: TGTGCCAGTAGTATGGACAGGGTGTCCGCAGATACGCAGTATTTT. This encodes CASSMDRVSADTQYF.

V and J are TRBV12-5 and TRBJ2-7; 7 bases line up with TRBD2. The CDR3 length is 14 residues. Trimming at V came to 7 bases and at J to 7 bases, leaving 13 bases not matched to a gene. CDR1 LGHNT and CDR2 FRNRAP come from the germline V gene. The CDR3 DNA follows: TGTGCTAGTGCCATAAACGGGGCGGGAGAAGAGCAGTACTTC. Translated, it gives CASAINGAGEEQYF.

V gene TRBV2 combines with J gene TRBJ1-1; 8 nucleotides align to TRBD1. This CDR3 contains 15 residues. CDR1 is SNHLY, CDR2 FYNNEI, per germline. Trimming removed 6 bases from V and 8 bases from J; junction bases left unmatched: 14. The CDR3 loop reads CASRLRGQVVKEAFF. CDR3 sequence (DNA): TGTGCCAGCAGGCTAAGGGGACAGGTAGTTAAGGAAGCTTTCTTT.

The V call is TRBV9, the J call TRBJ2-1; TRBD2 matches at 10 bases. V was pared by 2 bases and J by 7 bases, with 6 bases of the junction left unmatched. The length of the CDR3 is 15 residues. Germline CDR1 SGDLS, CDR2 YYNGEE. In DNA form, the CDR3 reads TGTGCCAGCAGCGTCGGGACTAGCGTTGGTAATGAGCAGTTCTTC. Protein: CASSVGTSVGNEQFF.

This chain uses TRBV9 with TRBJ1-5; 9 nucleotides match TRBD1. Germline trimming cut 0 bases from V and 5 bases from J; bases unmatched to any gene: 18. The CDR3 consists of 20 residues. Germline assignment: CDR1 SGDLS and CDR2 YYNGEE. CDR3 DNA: TGTGCCAGCAGCGTAGACCCCCAGGGACAGGGAAGTTTGAAGGATCAGCCCCAGCATTTT. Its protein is CASSVDPQGQGSLKDQPQHF. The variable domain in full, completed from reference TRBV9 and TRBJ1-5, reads DSGVTQTPKHLITATGQRVTLRCSPRSGDLSVYWYQQSLDQGLQFLIQYYNGEERAKGNILERFSAQQFPDLHSELNLSSLELGDSALYFCASSVDPQGQGSLKDQPQHFGDGTRLSIL.

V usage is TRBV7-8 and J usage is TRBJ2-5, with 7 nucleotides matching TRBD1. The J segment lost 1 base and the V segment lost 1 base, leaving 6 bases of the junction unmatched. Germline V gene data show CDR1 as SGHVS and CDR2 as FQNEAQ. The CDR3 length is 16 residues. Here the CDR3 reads CASSLGRRDSQETQYF. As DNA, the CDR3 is TGTGCCAGCAGCTTAGGCCGCCGGGACAGCCAAGAGACCCAGTACTTC.

The chain's CDR3 is CASSQSDRYYGYTF. As DNA, the CDR3 is TGTGCCAGCAGCCAGTCTGACAGATACTATGGCTACACCTTC. The V call is TRBV14, the J call TRBJ1-2, with D tentatively TRBD1 (5 bases). Germline lookup yields CDR1 SGHDN and CDR2 FVKESK. Trimming removed 3 bases at V and 3 bases at J, with 11 bases between. This CDR3 region has 14 residues.

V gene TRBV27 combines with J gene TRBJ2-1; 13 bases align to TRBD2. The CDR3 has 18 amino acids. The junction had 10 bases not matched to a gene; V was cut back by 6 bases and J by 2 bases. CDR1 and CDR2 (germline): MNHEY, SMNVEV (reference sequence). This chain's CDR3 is CASSNGLAGVIAYNEQFF. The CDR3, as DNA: TGTGCCAGCAGCAACGGACTAGCGGGAGTGATCGCCTACAATGAGCAGTTCTTC.

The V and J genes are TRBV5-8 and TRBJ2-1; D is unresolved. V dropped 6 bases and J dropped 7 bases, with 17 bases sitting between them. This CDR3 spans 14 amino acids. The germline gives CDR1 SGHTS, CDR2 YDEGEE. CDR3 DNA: TGTGCCAGCATATCGCAGAAACGCCTTAATGAGCAGTTCTTC. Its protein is CASISQKRLNEQFF.

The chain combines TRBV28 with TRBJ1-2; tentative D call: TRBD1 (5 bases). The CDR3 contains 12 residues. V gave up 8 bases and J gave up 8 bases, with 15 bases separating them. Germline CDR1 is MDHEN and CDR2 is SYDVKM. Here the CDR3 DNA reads TGTGCCAGCGGAATATCCAGGGAAGGCTACACCTTC. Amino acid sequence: CASGISREGYTF.

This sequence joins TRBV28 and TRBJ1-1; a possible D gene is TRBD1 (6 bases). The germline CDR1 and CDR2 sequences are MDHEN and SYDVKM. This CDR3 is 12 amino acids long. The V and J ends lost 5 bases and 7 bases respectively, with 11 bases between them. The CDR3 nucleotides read TGTGCCAGCAGTCCTCTGGACAGTGAAGCTTTCTTT. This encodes CASSPLDSEAFF. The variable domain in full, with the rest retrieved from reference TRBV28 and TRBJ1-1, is DVKVTQSSRYLVKRTGEKVFLECVQDMDHENMFWYRQDPGLGLRLIYFSYDVKMKEKGDIPEGYSVSREKKERFSLILESASTNQTSMYLCASSPLDSEAFFGQGTRLTVV.

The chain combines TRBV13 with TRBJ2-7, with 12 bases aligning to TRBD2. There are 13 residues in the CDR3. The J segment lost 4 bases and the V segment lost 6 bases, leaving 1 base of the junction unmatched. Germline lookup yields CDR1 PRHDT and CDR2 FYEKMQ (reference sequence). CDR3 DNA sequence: TGTGCCAGCAGGACTAGCGGGAGTTACGAGCAGTACTTC. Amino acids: CASRTSGSYEQYF.

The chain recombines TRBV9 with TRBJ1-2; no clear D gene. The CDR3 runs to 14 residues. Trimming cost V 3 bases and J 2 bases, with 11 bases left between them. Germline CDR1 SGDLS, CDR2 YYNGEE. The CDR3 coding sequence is TGTGCCAGCAGCGGGTGGGAGCTCAACTATGGCTACACCTTC. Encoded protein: CASSGWELNYGYTF.

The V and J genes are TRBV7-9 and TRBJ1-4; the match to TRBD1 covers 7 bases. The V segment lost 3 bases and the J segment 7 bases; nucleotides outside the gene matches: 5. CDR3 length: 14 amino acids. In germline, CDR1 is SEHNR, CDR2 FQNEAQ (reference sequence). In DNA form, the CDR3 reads TGTGCCAGCAGCTTTTGGGACAGCGGTGAAAAACTGTTTTTT. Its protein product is CASSFWDSGEKLFF.

CDR3 region: CASSESRQGVGTQYF. The CDR3 DNA reads as TGTGCCAGCAGTGAATCCCGGCAGGGCGTAGGGACCCAGTACTTC. V gene TRBV25-1 combines with J gene TRBJ2-5, with a tentative D call TRBD1 (5 bases). The ends were cut back, 1 base at V and 7 bases at J, with 16 bases in the middle. In germline, CDR1 is MGHDK, CDR2 SYGVNS. This CDR3 comprises 15 residues.